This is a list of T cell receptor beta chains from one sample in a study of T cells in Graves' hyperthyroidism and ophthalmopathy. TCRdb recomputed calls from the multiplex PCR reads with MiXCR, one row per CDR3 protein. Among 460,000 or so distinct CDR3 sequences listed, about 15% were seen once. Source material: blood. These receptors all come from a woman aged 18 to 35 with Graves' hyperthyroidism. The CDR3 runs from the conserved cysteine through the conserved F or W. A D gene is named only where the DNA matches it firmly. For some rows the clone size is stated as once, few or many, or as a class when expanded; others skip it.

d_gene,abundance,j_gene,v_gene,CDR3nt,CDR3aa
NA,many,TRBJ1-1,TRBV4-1,TGCGCCAGCAGCCAAGATCTACGGGAAGCTTTCTTT,CASSQDLREAFF
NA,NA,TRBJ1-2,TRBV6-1,TGTGCCAGCAGTGAATACCGTGCGGCGACATTAGGGAGGGACTATGGCTACACCTTC,CASSEYRAATLGRDYGYTF
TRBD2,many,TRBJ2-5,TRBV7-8,TGTGCCAGCAGCTACTACACTAGCGGGAGAGAGACCCAGTACTTC,CASSYYTSGRETQYF
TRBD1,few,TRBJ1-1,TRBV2,TGTGCCAGCAGTGAAGTCGGACAGGACACTGAAGCTTTCTTT,CASSEVGQDTEAFF
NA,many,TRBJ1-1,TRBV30,TGTGCCTGGAGTGAGCCCGGATTCGGGAACACTGAAGCTTTCTTT,CAWSEPGFGNTEAFF
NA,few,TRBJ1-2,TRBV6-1,TGTGCCAGCAGTGAAGCGGAGAATAACTATGGCTACACCTTC,CASSEAENNYGYTF
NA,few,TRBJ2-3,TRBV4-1,TGCGCCAGCAGCCAGCTAGAGAAGGGCACAGATACGCAGTATTTT,CASSQLEKGTDTQYF
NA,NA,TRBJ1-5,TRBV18,TGTGCCAGCTCACTTACCCCTCTAGGGAATCAGCCCCAGCATTTT,CASSLTPLGNQPQHF
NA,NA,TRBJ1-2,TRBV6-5,TGTGCCAGCAGTTATCTAAGGGACTGGTATAACTATGGCTACACCTTC,CASSYLRDWYNYGYTF
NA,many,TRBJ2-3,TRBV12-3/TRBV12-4,TGTGCCAGCAGTCGCCTGGGATTCACAGATACGCAGTATTTT,CASSRLGFTDTQYF
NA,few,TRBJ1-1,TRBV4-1,TGCGCCAGCAGCCATTACGGGGGAAACACTGAAGCTTTCTTT,CASSHYGGNTEAFF
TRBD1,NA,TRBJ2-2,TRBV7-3,TGTGCCAGCAGCCGGCACGGGACAGGGGGGTCCGGGGAGCTGTTTTTT,CASSRHGTGGSGELFF
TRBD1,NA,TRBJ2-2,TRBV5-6,TGTGCCAGCAGCTTGCCGGGACAGGCGAACACCGGGGAGCTGTTTTTT,CASSLPGQANTGELFF
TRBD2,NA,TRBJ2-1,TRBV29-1,TGCAGCGCCGCGGGACTAGCGGGAGGACAGCAGTTCTTC,CSAAGLAGGQQFF
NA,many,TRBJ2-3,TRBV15,TGTGCCACCAGCAGAGATACGGATACCGATACGCAGTATTTT,CATSRDTDTDTQYF
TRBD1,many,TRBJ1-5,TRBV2,TGTGCCAGCAGTGAATCTAGGACAGGGGTCCAGCCCCAGCATTTT,CASSESRTGVQPQHF
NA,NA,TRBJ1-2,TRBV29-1,TGCAGCGTTGAAGAGGCTGGCTACACCTTC,CSVEEAGYTF
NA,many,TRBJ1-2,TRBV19,TGTGCCAGTAGTACACGCATACGGGAGGGGAACTATGGCTACACCTTC,CASSTRIREGNYGYTF
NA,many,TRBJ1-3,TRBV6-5,TGTGCCAGCAGTTACTCGATATGGGACACTTCTGGAAACACCATATATTTT,CASSYSIWDTSGNTIYF
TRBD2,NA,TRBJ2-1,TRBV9,TGTGCCAGCAGCGTAGAGGCTAGCGGGAACGACCCCAATGAGCAGTTCTTC,CASSVEASGNDPNEQFF
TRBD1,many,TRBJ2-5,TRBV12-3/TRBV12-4,TGTGCCAGCAGTCTGCGGACAGGGGGTCGAGAGACCCAGTACTTC,CASSLRTGGRETQYF
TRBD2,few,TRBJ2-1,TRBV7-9,TGTGCCAGCACCATAGCGGGAGGGCCCAATGAGCAGTTCTTC,CASTIAGGPNEQFF
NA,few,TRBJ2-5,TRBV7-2,TGTGCCAGCAGCTCACAAGTACAAGAGACCCAGTACTTC,CASSSQVQETQYF
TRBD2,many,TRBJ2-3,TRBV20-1,TGCAGTGCTATAAGCCCGGGACTAGCGGGAGACTTGGCATCAGATACGCAGTATTTT,CSAISPGLAGDLASDTQYF
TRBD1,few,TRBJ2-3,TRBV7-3,TGTGCCAGCAGCTTAACGGGACAGACCACAGATACGCAGTATTTT,CASSLTGQTTDTQYF
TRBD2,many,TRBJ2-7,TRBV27,TGTGCCAGCAGTTTTAGATCTAGCGGGAGCCACGAGCAGTACTTC,CASSFRSSGSHEQYF
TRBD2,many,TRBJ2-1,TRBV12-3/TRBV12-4,TGTGCCAGCAGTTCTAGCGGGAGACAGCGCAATGAGCAGTTCTTC,CASSSSGRQRNEQFF
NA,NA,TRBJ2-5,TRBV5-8,TGTGCCAGCAGCTTAAGCCGGGGGGCTTGGTACTTC,CASSLSRGAWYF
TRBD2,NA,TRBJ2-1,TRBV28,TGTGCCAGCAGTCGTCTAGCGGGAGAATATGAGCAGTTCTTC,CASSRLAGEYEQFF
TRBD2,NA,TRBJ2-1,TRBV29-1,TGCGGCGTCATACTAGCGGCTAATTCCTACAATGAGCAGTTCTTC,CGVILAANSYNEQFF
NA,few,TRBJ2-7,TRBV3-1,TGTGCCAGCAGCCAAGCTTTTCTAGTGTACGAGCAGTACTTC,CASSQAFLVYEQYF
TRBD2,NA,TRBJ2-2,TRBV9,TGTGCCAGCAGCGAACAGACTAGCGGAGTTACCGGGGAGCTGTTTTTT,CASSEQTSGVTGELFF
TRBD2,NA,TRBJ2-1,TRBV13,TGTGCCAGCAGCCAGACTAGCGGGCCTAGCTCCTACAATGAGCAGTTCTTC,CASSQTSGPSSYNEQFF
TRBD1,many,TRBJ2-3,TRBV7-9,TGTGCCAGCAGCTTACCCGGACAGGGAACCGATGGGGGTACGCAGTATTTT,CASSLPGQGTDGGTQYF
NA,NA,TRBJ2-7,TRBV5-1,TGCGCCAGCAGCTTGGAACGCTACGAGCAGTACTTC,CASSLERYEQYF
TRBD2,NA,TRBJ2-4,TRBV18,TGTGCCAGCTCTCGCCCGGGACTAGCGGGACTTGGGGCCAAAAACATTCAGTACTTC,CASSRPGLAGLGAKNIQYF
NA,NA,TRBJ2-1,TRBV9,TGTGCCAGCAGCGTATCTGGGTACAATGAGCAGTTCTTC,CASSVSGYNEQFF
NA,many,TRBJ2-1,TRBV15,TGTGCCACCAGCAGCGGTACGCTATTAGATGAGCAGTTCTTC,CATSSGTLLDEQFF
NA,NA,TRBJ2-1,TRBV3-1,TGTGCCAGCAGCCAAGATCAGGGGGGCCCCGAGCAGTTCTTC,CASSQDQGGPEQFF
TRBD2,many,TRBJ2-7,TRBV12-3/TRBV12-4,TGTGCCAGCAGTGGGACTAGCGGGACCTACGAGCAGTACTTC,CASSGTSGTYEQYF